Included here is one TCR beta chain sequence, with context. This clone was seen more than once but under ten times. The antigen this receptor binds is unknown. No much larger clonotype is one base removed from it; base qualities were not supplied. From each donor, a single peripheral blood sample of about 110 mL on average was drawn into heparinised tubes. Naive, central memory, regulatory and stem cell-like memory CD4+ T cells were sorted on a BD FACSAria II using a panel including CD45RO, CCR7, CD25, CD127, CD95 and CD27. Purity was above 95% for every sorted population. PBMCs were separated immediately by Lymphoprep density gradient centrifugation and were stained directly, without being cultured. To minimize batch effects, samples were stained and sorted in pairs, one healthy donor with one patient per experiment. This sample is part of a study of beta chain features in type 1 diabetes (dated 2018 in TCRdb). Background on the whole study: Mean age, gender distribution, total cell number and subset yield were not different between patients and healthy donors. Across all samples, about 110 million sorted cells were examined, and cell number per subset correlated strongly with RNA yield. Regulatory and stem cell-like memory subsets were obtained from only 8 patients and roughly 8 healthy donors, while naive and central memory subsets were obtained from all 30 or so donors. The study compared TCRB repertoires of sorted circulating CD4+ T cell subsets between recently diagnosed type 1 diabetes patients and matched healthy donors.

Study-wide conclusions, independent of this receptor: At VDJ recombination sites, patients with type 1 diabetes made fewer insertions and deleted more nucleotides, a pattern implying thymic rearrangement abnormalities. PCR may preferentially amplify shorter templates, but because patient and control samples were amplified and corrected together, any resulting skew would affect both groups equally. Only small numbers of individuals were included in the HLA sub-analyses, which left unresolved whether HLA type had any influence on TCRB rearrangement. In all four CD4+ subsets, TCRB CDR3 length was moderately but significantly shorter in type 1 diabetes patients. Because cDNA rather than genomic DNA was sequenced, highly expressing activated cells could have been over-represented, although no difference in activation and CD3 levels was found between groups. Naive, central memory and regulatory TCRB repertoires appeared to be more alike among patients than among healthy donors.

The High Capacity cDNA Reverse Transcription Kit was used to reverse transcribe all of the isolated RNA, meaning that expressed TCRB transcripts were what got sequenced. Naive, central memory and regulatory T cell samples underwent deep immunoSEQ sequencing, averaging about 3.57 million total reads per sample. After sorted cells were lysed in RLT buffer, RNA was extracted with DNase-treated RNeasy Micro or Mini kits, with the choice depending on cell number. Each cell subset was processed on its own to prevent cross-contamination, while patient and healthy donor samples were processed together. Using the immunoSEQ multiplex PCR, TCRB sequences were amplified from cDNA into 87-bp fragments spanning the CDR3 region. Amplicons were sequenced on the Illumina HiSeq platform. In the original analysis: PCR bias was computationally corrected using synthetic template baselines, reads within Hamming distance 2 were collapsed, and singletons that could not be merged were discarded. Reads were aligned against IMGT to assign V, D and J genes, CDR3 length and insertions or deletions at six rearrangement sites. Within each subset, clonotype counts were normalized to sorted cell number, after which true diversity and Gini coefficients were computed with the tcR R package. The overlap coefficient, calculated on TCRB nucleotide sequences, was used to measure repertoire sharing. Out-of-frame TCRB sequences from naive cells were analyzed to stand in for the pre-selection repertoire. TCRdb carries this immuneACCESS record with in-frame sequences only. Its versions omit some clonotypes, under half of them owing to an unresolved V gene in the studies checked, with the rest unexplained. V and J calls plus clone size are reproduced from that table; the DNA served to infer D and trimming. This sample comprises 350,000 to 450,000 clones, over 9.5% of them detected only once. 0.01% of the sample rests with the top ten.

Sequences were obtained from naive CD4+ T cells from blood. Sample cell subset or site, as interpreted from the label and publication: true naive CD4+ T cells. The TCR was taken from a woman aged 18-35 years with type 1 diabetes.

Here the CDR3 is given as CAIRPRASGAEETQYF. The DNA is as follows: TGTGCCATCCGGCCCCGGGCTAGCGGGGCTGAGGAGACCCAGTACTTC. Here the chain combines TRBV2 and TRBJ2-5, with 9 bases aligning to TRBD2. The CDR3 goes from the cysteine to the phenylalanine over 16 residues. Kept here is only the CDR3 DNA, which spans 48 bases and is read in frame from base 1. CDR1 SNHLY and CDR2 FYNNEI were looked up in the germline V gene. V is pruned by 10 bases and J by 5 bases, leaving 17 bases of the junction without a gene match.